This TCR beta chain originates from a study of blood T cell repertoires in COVID-19. Across the whole study: COVID-19 samples, acute and convalescent, were from the United States, Italy and Spain. Sources were T cells, B-cell-depleted T cells, or PBMCs; the material itself was cDNA or gDNA.

As processed by the authors: Researchers report that nucleated cell counts were estimated from reference gene primer amplification. Sequencing was performed with immunoSEQ multiplex PCR; in TCRdb, only in-frame clones are kept and a portion is missing. The D gene and trimming were derived from the DNA, and the V and J assignments and clone size from that table. The sample holds about 270,000 clones, approximately 87% seen once. A few counts support this clone. The sequencing sample was made of peripheral blood. This TCR came from a human donor in a cohort sampled during active COVID-19.

As DNA, the CDR3 is TGTGCCAGCAGCCTTCAAGGACAGGGTCGCAATGAGCAGTTCTTC. It yields the protein CASSLQGQGRNEQFF. The chain recombines TRBV14 with TRBJ2-1; 8 bases are shared with TRBD1. The junction had 8 bases not matched to a gene; V was cut back by 4 bases and J by 6 bases. This CDR3 contains 15 residues. The germline CDR1 and CDR2 sequences are SGHDN and FVKESK.